This T cell receptor (beta chain) appears in the sequencing data of a study of T cell changes during pregnancy in multiple sclerosis. Trimming cost V 3 bases and J 8 bases; bases outside gene matches: 3. CDR1 SGDLS and CDR2 YYNGEE come from the germline V gene. This CDR3 spans 13 amino acids. Produced via immunoSEQ multiplex PCR; TCRdb's table is partial and in-frame only. There are roughly 14,000 clones in the sample; 80% to 90% occur only once, and 19% lies in the top ten. The specimen was CD8+ T cells from peripheral blood mononuclear cells, collected in the first trimester of pregnancy. The clonotype originates from a female donor with multiple sclerosis, enrolled in a pregnancy study. The gene calls are TRBV9 and TRBJ2-1, with 9 bases that match TRBD1. CDR3 sequence: CASSDRDRDEQFF. The CDR3 DNA is TGTGCCAGCAGCGACCGGGACAGGGATGAGCAGTTCTTC. The variable domain in full, completed from reference TRBV9 and TRBJ2-1, reads DSGVTQTPKHLITATGQRVTLRCSPRSGDLSVYWYQQSLDQGLQFLIQYYNGEERAKGNILERFSAQQFPDLHSELNLSSLELGDSALYFCASSDRDRDEQFFGPGTRLTVL.